Following are 3 T cell receptor beta chains from one sample sequenced in a study of blood T cell repertoires in COVID-19. The repertoire was sequenced with immunoSEQ multiplex PCR; TCRdb's copy has only in-frame clones and lacks some. Among 200,000 to 300,000 clones listed, around 86% were seen once. Specimen: peripheral blood. These receptor sequences come from a woman aged 60-75 years with COVID-19, enrolled during active disease.

This clone appeared once. A junction end diverges from the germline sequence, so it may reflect a read error. The V call is TRBV6-2 or TRBV6-3, the J call TRBJ1-6, with a possible D match to TRBD1 (6 bases). Germline loops: CDR1 MNHEY, CDR2 SVGEGT. The CDR3 is 16 residues long. CDR3 sequence: CASSPARTDKNSSLHF. The CDR3 DNA reads as TGTGCCAGCAGTCCCGCCCGGACAGACAAGAATTCATCCCTCCACTTT.

The rearrangement uses TRBV4-2 and TRBJ2-1; no clear D gene. V was clipped by 0 bases and J by 7 bases, with 7 bases between them. The germline gives CDR1 LGHNA, CDR2 YNFKEQ. The CDR3 has 13 residues. DNA of the CDR3: TGTGCCAGCAGCCAAGAATGGCAGAATGAGCAGTTCTTC. Its protein product is CASSQEWQNEQFF.

The chain links TRBV7-9 to TRBJ2-7, with no clear D. V lost 0 bases and J lost 11, with 11 bases in between. The CDR3 extends over 12 amino acids. Germline V CDR1 and CDR2: SEHNR, FQNEAQ (reference sequence). The CDR3 nucleotides are TGTGCCAGCAGCTTAGCGAAGTGGCCCGAGTACTTC. Translating gives CASSLAKWPEYF.